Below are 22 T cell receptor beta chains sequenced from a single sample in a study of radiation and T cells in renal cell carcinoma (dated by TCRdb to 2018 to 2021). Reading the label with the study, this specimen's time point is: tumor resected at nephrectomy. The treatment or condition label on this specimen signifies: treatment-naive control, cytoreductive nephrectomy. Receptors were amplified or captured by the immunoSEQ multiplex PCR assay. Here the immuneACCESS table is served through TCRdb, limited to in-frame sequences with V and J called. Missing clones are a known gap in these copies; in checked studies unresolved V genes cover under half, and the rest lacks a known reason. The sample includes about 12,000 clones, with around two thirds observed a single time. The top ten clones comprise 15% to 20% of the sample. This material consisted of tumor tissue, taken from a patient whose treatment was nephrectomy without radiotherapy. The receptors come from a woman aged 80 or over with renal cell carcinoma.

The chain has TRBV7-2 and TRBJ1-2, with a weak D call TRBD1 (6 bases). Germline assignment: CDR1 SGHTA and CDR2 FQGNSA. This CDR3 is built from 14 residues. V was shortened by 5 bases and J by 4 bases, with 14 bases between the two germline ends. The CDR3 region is CASSGGTTFYGYTF. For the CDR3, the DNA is TGTGCCAGCAGCGGGGGGACAACTTTCTATGGCTACACCTTC.

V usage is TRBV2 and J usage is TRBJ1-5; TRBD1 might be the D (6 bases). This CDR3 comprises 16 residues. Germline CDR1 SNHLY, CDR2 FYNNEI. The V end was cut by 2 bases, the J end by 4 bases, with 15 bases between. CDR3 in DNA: TGTGCCAGCAGTGAAATGGGGCAGGGGTTGAATCAGCCCCAGCATTTT. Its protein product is CASSEMGQGLNQPQHF.

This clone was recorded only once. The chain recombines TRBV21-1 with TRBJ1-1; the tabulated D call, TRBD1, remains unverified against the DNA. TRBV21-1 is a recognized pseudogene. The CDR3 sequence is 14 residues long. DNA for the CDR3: TGTGCCAGCAGCAAACGTAACAGTAACACTGAAGCTTTCTTT. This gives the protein CASSKRNSNTEAFF.

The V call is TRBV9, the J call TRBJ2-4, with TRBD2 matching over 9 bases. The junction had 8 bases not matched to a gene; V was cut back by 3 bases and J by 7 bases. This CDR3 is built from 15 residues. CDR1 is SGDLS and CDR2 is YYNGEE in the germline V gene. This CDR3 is CASSEGGTSRNIQYF. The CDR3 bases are TGTGCCAGCAGCGAGGGAGGGACTAGCAGGAACATTCAGTACTTC.

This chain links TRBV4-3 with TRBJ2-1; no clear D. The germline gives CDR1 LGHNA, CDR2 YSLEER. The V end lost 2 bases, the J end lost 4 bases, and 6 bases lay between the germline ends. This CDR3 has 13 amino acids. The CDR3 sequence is CASSQLQYNEQFF. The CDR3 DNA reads TGCGCCAGCAGCCAACTTCAGTACAATGAGCAGTTCTTC.

Here the CDR3 reads CASSLGARGHTF. The CDR3 DNA reads as TGTGCCAGCAGCTTAGGGGCCCGGGGACACACCTTC. The chain recombines TRBV7-9 with TRBJ1-2; D may be TRBD1 (5 bases). The CDR3 covers 12 residues. V was clipped by 1 base and J by 12 bases, with 12 bases between them. Germline CDR1 and CDR2: SEHNR and FQNEAQ (reference sequence).

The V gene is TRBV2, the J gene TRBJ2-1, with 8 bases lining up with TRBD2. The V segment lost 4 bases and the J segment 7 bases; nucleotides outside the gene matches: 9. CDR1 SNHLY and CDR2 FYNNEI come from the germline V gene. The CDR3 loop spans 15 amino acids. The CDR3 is CASSVFGGADNEQFF. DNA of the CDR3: TGTGCCAGCAGTGTGTTCGGGGGGGCCGATAATGAGCAGTTCTTC.

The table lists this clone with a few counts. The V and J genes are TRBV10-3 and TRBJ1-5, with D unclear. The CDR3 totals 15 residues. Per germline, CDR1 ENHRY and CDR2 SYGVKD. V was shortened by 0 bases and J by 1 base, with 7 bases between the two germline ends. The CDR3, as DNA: TGTGCCATCAGTGAGTCGATAGCAAGCAATCAGCCCCAGCATTTT. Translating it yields CAISESIASNQPQHF.

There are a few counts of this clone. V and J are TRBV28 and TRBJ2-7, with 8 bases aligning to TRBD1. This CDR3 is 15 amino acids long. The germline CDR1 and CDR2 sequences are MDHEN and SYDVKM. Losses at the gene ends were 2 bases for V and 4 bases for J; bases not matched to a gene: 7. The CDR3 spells CASSLGQGGGYEQYV. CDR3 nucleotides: TGTGCCAGCAGTTTAGGACAGGGTGGGGGTTACGAGCAGTACGTC.

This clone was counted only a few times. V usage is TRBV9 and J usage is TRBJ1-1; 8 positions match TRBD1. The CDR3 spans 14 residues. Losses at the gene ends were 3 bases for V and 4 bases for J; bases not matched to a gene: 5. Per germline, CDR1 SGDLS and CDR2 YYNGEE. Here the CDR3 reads CASSGTGRGTEAFF. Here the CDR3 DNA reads TGTGCCAGCAGCGGGACAGGGAGGGGCACTGAAGCTTTCTTT.

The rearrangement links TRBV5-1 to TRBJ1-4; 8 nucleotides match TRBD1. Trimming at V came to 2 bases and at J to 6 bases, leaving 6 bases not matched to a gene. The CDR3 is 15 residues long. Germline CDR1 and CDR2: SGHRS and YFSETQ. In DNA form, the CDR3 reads TGCGCCAGCAGCTTCCTACAGGGGGGAGATGAAAAACTGTTTTTT. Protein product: CASSFLQGGDEKLFF.

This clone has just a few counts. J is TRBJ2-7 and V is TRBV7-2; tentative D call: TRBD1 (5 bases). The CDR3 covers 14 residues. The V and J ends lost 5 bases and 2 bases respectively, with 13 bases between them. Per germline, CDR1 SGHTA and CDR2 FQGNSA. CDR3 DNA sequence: TGTGCCAGCAGCCCTGGCAGGGTACCCTACGAGCAGTACGTC. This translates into CASSPGRVPYEQYV.

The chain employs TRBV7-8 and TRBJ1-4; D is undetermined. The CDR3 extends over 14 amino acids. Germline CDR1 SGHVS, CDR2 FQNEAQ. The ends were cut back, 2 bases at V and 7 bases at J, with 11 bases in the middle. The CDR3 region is CASSLRVRGEKLFF. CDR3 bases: TGTGCCAGCAGCTTAAGGGTGCGAGGTGAAAAACTGTTTTTT.

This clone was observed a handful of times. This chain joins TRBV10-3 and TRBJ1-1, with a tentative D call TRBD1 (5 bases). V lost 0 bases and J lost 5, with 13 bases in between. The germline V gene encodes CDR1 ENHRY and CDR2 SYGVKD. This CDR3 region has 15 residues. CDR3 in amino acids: CAISESTGLRTEAFF. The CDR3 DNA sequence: TGTGCCATCAGTGAGTCGACGGGGCTAAGGACTGAAGCTTTCTTT.

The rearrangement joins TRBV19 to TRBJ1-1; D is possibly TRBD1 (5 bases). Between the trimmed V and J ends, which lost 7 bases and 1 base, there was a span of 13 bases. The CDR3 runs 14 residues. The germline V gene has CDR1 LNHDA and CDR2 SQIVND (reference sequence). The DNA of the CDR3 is TGTGCCAGTATTGGGGGTACGGGGAACACTGAAGCTTTCTTT. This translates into CASIGGTGNTEAFF.

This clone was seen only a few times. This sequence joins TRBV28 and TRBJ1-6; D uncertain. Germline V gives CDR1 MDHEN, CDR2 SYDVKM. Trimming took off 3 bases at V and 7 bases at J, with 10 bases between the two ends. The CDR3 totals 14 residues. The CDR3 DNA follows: TGTGCCAGCAGTTTTACAGCGTCGAATTCACCCCTCCACTTT. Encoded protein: CASSFTASNSPLHF.

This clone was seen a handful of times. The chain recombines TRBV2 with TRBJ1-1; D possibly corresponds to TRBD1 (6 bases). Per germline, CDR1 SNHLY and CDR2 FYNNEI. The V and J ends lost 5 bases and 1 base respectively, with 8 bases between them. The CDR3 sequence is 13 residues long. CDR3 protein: CASSRTENTEAFF. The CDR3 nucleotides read TGTGCCAGCAGTAGGACAGAGAACACTGAAGCTTTCTTT.

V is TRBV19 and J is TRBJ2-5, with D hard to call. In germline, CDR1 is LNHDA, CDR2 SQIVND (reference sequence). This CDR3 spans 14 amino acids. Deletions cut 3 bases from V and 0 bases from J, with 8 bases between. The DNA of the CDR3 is TGTGCCAGTAGTATGCCCGGATACCAAGAGACCCAGTACTTC. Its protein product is CASSMPGYQETQYF.

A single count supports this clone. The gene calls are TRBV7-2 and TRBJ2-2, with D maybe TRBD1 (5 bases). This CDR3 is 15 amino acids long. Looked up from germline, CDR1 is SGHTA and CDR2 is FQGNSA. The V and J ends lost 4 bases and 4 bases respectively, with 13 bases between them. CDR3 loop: CASSSQGTGTGELFF. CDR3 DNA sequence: TGTGCCAGCAGCTCCCAGGGAACGGGCACCGGGGAGCTGTTTTTT.

This CDR3 reads CASSVGGSYNEQFF. CDR3 in DNA: TGTGCCAGCAGCGTAGGGGGGTCCTACAATGAGCAGTTCTTC. The V and J genes are TRBV9 and TRBJ2-1; possibly TRBD1 or TRBD2 for D (5 bases each). Trimming stripped 0 bases from V and 1 base from J, with 5 bases between. Germline CDR1 is SGDLS and CDR2 is YYNGEE. The CDR3 runs 14 residues.

CDR3 nucleotide sequence: TGTGCTAGTGCCCACTCGACTAGCGGGGACTACGAGCAGTACTTC. It specifies CASAHSTSGDYEQYF. The chain joins TRBV12-5 to TRBJ2-7; the match to TRBD2 covers 11 bases. From germline, CDR1 is LGHNT and CDR2 FRNRAP. Germline trimming cut 7 bases from V and 3 bases from J; bases unmatched to any gene: 8. The CDR3 is 15 residues long. Looking up the rest from reference TRBV12-5 and TRBJ2-7 gives the full variable domain: DARVTQTPRHKVTEMGQEVTMRCQPILGHNTVFWYRQTMMQGLELLAYFRNRAPLDDSGMPKDRFSAEMPDATLATLKIQPSEPRDSAVYFCASAHSTSGDYEQYFGPGTRLTVT.

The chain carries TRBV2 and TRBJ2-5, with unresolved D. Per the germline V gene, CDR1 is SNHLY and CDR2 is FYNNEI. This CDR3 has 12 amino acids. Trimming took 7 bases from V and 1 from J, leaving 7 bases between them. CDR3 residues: CASTEFQETQYF. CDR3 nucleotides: TGTGCCAGCACTGAGTTCCAAGAGACCCAGTACTTC.